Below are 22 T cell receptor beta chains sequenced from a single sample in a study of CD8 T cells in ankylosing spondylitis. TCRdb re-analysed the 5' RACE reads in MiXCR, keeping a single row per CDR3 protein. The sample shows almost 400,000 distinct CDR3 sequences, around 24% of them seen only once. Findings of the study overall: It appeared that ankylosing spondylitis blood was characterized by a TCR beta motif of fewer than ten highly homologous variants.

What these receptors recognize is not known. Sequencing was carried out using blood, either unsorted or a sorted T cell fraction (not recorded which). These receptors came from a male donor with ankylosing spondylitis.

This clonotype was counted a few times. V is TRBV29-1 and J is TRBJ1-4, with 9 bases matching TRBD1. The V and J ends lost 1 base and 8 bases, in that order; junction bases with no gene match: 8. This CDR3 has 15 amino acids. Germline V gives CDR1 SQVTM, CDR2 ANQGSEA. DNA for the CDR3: TGCAGCGTTGAAGCACCACAGGGGGCGAGGGAAAAACTGTTTTTT. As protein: CSVEAPQGAREKLFF. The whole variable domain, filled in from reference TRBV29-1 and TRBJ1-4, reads SAVISQKPSRDICQRGTSLTIQCQVDSQVTMMFWYRQQPGQSLTLIATANQGSEATYESGFVIDKFPISRPNLTFSTLTVSNMSPEDSSIYLCSVEAPQGAREKLFFGSGTQLSVL.

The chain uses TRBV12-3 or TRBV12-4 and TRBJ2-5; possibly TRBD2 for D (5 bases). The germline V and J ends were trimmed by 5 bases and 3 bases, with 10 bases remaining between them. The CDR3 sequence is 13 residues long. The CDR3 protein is CASSRGREETQYF. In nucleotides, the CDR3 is TGTGCCAGCAGTAGAGGGCGGGAAGAGACCCAGTACTTC.

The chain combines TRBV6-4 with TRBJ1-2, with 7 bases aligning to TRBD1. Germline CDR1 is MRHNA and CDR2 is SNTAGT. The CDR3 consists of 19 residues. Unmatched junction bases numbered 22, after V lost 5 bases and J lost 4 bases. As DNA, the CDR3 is TGTGCCAGCAGTTTACTTACAGGGGACTCGTATCAAGTTTCCTATGGCTACACCTTC. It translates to CASSLLTGDSYQVSYGYTF.

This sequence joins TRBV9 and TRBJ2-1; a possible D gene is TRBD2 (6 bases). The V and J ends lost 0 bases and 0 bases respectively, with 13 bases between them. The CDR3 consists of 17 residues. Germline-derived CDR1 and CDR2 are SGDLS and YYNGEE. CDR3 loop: CASSVDGTYLSYNEQFF. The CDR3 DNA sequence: TGTGCCAGCAGCGTAGACGGGACTTACCTCTCCTACAATGAGCAGTTCTTC.

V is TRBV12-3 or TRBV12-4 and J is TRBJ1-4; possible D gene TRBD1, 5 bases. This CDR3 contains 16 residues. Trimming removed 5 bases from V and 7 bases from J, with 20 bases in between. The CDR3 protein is CASSPSVGGVGEKLFF. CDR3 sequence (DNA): TGTGCCAGCAGTCCATCAGTGGGGGGGGTCGGTGAAAAACTGTTTTTT.

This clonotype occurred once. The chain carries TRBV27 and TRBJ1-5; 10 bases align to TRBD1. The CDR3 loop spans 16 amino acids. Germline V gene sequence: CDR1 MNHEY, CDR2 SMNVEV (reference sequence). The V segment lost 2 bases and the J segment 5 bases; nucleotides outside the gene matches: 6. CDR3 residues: CASSLPDRGQDQPQHF. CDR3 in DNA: TGTGCCAGCAGTTTACCCGACAGGGGGCAAGATCAGCCCCAGCATTTT.

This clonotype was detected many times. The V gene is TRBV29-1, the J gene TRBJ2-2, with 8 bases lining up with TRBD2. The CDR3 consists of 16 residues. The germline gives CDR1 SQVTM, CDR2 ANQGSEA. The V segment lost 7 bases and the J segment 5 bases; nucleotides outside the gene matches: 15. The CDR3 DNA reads TGCAGCGCTACCAACAGCGGGAGAAGTGGAACCGGGGAGCTGTTTTTT. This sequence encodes CSATNSGRSGTGELFF.

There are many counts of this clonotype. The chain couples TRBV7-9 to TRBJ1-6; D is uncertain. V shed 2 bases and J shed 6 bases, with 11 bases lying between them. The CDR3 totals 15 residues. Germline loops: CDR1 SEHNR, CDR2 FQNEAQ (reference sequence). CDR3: CASSLSGSLNSPLHF. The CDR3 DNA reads TGTGCCAGCAGCTTAAGCGGGTCGCTTAATTCACCCCTCCACTTT.

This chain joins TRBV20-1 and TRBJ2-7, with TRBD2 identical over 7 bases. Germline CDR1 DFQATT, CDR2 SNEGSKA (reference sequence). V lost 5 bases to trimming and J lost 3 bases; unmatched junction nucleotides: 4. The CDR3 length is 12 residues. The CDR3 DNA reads TGCAGTGCTGGACGGACTAGCTACGAGCAGTACTTC. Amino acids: CSAGRTSYEQYF.

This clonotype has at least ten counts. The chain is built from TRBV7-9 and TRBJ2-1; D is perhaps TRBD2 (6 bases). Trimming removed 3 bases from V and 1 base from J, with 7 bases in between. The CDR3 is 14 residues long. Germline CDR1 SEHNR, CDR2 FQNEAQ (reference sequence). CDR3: CASSFGLSYNEQFF. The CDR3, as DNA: TGTGCCAGCAGCTTCGGACTATCCTACAATGAGCAGTTCTTC.

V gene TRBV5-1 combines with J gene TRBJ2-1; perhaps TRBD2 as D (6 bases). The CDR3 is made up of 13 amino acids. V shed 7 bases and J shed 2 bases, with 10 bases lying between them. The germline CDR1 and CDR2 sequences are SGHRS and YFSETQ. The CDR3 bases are TGCGCCAGCCGGCGGGGCCCCTACAATGAGCAGTTCTTC. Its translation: CASRRGPYNEQFF.

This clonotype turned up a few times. CDR3 in DNA: TGTGCCAGCAGCTTAAGTTCCATAGTGGCTGGGGCCAACGTCCTGACTTTC. Protein sequence: CASSLSSIVAGANVLTF. This chain links TRBV7-9 with TRBJ2-6; the D is unclear. The CDR3 consists of 17 residues. Trimming cost V 2 bases and J 2 bases, with 13 bases left between them. Germline lookup yields CDR1 SEHNR and CDR2 FQNEAQ (reference sequence).

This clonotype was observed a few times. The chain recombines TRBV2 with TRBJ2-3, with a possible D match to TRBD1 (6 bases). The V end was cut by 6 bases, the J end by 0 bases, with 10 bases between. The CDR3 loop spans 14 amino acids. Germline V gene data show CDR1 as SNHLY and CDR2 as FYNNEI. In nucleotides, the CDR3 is TGTGCCAGCAGGGACAGATCTAGCACAGATACGCAGTATTTT. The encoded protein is CASRDRSSTDTQYF.

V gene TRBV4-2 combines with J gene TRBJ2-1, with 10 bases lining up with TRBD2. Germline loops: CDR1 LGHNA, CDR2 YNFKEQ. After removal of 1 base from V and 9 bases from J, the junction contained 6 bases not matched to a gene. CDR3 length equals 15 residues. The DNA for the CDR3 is TGTGCCAGCAGCCAAGTAGCGGGAGGCCCAGGTGAGCAGTTCTTC. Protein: CASSQVAGGPGEQFF.

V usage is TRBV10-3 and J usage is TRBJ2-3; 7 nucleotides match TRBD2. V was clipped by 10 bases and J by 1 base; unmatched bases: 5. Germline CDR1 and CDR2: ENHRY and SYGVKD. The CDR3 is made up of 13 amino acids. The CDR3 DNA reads TGTGCCACCCTCACTAGCGGCACAGATACGCAGTATTTT. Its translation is CATLTSGTDTQYF.

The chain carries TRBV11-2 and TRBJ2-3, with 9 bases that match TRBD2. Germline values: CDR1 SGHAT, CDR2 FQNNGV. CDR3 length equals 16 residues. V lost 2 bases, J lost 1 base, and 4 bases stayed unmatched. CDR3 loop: CASSLPWTSGTDTQYF. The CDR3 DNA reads TGTGCCAGCAGCTTACCCTGGACTAGCGGCACAGATACGCAGTATTTT.

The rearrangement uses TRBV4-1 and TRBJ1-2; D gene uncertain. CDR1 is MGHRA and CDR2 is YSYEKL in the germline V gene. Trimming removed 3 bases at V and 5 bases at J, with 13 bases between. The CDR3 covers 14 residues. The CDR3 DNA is TGCGCCAGCAGCCATCTTGGGGTTTTTTATGGCTACACCTTC. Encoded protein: CASSHLGVFYGYTF.

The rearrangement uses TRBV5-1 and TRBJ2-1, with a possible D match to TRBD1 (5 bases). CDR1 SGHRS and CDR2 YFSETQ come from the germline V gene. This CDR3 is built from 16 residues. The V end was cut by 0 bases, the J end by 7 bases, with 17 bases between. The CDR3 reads CASSLDGPGGANEQFF. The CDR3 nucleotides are TGCGCCAGCAGCTTGGATGGGCCAGGTGGGGCGAATGAGCAGTTCTTC.

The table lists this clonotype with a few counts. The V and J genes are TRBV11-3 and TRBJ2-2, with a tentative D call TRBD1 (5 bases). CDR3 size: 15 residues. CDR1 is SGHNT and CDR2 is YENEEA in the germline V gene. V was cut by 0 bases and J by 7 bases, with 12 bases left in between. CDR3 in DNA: TGTGCCAGCAGCTTAGATTCAGGGTGGATCGGGGAGCTGTTTTTT. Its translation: CASSLDSGWIGELFF.

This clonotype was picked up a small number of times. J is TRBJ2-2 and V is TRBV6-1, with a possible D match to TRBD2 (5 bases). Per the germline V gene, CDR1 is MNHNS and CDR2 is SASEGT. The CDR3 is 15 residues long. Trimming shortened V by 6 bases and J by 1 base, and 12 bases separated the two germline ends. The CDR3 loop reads CASSSTRENTGELFF. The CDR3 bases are TGTGCCAGCAGCTCAACTAGAGAGAACACCGGGGAGCTGTTTTTT.

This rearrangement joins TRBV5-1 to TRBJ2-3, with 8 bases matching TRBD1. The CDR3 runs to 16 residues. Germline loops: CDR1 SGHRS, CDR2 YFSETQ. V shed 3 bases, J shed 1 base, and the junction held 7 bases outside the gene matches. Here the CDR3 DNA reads TGCGCCAGCAGCTGGGGACAGGACCGAGGCACAGATACGCAGTATTTT. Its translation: CASSWGQDRGTDTQYF.

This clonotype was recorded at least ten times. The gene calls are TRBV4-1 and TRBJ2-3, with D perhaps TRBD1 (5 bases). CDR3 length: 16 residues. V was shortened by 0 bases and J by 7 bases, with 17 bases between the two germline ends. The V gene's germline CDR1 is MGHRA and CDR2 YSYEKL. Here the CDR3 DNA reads TGCGCCAGCAGCCAAGATCCCCAGGGTATACTAAATACGCAGTATTTT. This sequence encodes CASSQDPQGILNTQYF.